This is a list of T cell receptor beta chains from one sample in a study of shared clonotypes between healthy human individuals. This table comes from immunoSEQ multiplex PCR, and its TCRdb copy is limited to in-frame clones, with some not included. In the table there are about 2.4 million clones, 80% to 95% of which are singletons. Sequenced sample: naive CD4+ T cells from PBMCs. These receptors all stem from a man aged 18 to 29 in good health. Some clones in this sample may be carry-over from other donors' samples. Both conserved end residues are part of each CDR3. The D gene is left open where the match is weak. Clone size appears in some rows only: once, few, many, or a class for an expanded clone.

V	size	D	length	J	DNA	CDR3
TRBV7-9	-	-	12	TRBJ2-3	TGTGCCAGCAGCCCGTTCGTAGATACGCAGTATTTT	CASSPFVDTQYF
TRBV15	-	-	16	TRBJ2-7	TGTGCCACCAGCAGAGATCTTGGAGGGTTATCCTACGAGCAGTACTTC	CATSRDLGGLSYEQYF
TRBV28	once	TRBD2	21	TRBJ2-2	TGTGCCAGCAGTTTCGTCGAGCGATTTAGCGGGAGAGGTAGAAACACCGGGGAGCTGTTTTTT	CASSFVERFSGRGRNTGELFF
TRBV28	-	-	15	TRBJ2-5	TGTGCCAGCAGTACCCTAATGTGGGGCCATGAGACCCAGTACTTC	CASSTLMWGHETQYF
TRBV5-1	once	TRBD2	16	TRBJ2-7	TGCGCCAGCAGCTTGGATTCGGCGGGAGGCCCCGACGAGCAGTACTTC	CASSLDSAGGPDEQYF
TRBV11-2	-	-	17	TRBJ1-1	TGTGCCAGCAGCTCGAGAAGGGCTGGGGCGGGGGACACTGAAGCTTTCTTT	CASSSRRAGAGDTEAFF
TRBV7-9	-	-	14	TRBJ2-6	TGTGCCAGCAGCCGGAGCTCTGGGGCCAACGTCCTGACTTTC	CASSRSSGANVLTF
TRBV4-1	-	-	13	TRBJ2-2	TGCGCCAGCAGCCTCCTGAACACCGGGGAGCTGTTTTTT	CASSLLNTGELFF
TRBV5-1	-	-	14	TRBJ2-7	TGCGCCAGCAGCTGGCGGGATATCGCCTACGAGCAGTACTTC	CASSWRDIAYEQYF
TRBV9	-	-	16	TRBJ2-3	TGTGCCAGCAGCGTAGCTAGAGGGCCGGGCACAGATACGCAGTATTTT	CASSVARGPGTDTQYF
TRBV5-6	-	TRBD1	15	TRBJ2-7	TGTGCCAGCAGCTTGGCCCAGGGGGCGAGTAGAGAGCAGTACTTC	CASSLAQGASREQYF
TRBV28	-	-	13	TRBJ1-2	TGTGCCAGCAGCCTCGGACCTTTCTATGGCTACACCTTC	CASSLGPFYGYTF
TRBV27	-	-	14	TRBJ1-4	TGTGCCAGCAGTTCCCCCCAAGGGGGGGAAAAACTGTTTTTT	CASSSPQGGEKLFF
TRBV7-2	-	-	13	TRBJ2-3	TGTGCCAGCAGCTTGCCCTCTACAGATACGCAGTATTTT	CASSLPSTDTQYF
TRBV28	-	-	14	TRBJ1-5	TGTGCCAGCAGTTTACGGGTAGGGTTACAGCCCCAGCATTTT	CASSLRVGLQPQHF
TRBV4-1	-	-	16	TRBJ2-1	TGCGCCAGCAGCCAAGATCCACAGTGGAACCACAATGAGCAGTTCTTC	CASSQDPQWNHNEQFF
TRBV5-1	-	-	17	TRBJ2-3	TGCGCCAGCAGCTTGGGCTTTGGGGATTCTAGCACAGATACGCAGTATTTT	CASSLGFGDSSTDTQYF
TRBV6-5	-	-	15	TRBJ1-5	TGTGCCAGCAGATCCGGAACCGGGGGGTATCAGCCCCAGCATTTT	CASRSGTGGYQPQHF
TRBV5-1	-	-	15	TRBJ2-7	TGCGCCAGCAGCTTGGTGGACCAACCTCGATACGAGCAGTACTTC	CASSLVDQPRYEQYF
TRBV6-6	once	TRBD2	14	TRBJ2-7	TGTGCCAGCAGTTACGAGCGGGATCTCTACGAGCAGTACTTC	CASSYERDLYEQYF
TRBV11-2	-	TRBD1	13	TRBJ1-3	TGTGCCAGCAGCTTAGGGACAGGGACTACCATATATTTT	CASSLGTGTTIYF
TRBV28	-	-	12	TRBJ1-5	TGTGCCAGCAGCGGGGCCTATCAGCCCCAGCATTTT	CASSGAYQPQHF
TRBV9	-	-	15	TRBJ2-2	TGTGCCAGCAGGAGTCGACAAGGAGGGCCCGGGGAGCTGTTTTTT	CASRSRQGGPGELFF
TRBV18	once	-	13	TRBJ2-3	TGTGCCAGCTCACCACCTCCCCGGGATACGCAGTATTTT	CASSPPPRDTQYF
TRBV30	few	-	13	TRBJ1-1	TGTGCCTGGAGAAATTCGGGGAACACTGAAGCTTTCTTT	CAWRNSGNTEAFF
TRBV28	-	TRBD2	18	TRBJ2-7	TGTGCCAGCAGTTCCCCGTTTAGGCTAGCGGGAGGGTCCTACGAGCAGTACTTC	CASSSPFRLAGGSYEQYF
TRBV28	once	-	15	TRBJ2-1	TGTGCCAGCAGTTCCAGCGGAACCTCCTACAATGAGCAGTTCTTC	CASSSSGTSYNEQFF
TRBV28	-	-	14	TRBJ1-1	TGTGCCAGCAGTTCAGCGACAGAAAACACTGAAGCTTTCTTT	CASSSATENTEAFF
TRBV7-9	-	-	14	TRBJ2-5	TGTGCCAGCAGCTTAGACAGGGACCAAGAGACCCAGTACTTC	CASSLDRDQETQYF
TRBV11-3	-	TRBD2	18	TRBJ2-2	TGTGCCAGCAGCGCTAGGACTAGCGGGAGGAGAGAGACCGGGGAGCTGTTTTTT	CASSARTSGRRETGELFF
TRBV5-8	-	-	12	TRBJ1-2	TGTGCCAGCAGCTCTGGCATCTATGGCTACACCTTC	CASSSGIYGYTF
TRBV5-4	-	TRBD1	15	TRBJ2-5	TGTGCCAGCAGCTTGCGACAGGGGGCGGGAGAGACCCAGTACTTC	CASSLRQGAGETQYF